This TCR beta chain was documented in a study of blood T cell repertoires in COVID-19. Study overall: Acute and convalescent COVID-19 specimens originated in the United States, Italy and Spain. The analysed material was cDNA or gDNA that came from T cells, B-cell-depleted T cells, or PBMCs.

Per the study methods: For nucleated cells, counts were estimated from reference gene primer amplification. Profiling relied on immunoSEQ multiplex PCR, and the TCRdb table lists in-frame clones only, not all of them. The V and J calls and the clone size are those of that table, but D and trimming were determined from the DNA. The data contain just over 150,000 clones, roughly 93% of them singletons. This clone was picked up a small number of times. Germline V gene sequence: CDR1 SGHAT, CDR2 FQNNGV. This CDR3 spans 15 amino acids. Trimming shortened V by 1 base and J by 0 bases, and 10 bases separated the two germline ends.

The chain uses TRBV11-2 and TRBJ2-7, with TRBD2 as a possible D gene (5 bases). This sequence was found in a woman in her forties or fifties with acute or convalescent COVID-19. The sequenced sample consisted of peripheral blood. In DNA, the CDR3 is TGTGCCAGCAGCTTAGGAGGGATTGGCTCCTACGAGCAGTACTTC. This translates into CASSLGGIGSYEQYF.